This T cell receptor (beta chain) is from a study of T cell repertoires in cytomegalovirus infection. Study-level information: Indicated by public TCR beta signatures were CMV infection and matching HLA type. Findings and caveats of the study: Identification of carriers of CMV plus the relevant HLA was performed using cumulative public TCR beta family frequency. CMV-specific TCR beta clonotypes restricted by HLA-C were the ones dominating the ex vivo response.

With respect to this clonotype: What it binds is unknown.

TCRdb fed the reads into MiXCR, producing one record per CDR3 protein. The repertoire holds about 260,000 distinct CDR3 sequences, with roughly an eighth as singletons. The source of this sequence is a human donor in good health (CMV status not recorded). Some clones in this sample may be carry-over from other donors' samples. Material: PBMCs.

The CDR3 bases are TGTGCCAGTAGTACCGTCTTCATGGGAGGTAATTCACCCCTCCACTTT. Its translation is CASSTVFMGGNSPLHF. This chain uses TRBV19 with TRBJ1-6; D gene uncertain. V lost 4 bases to trimming and J lost 6 bases, with 16 bases between them. Germline CDR1 and CDR2: LNHDA and SQIVND (reference sequence). The CDR3 totals 16 residues.